Sequencing of this T cell receptor beta chain was carried out in a study of a mutant IDH1 vaccine in newly diagnosed glioma. Study details: Vaccination started 4-6 weeks after radiotherapy alone, or with temozolomide cycles. Patients arrived already treated with radiotherapy, temozolomide, or both, most having had both.

TCRdb's table, derived via immunoSEQ multiplex PCR, lists solely in-frame clones and lacks some. Among around 60,000 clones, 84% were seen once, and the ten largest hold approximately 9.5%. Of note for this clone: The antigen remains unidentified.

This CDR3 has 13 amino acids. Between the trimmed V and J ends, which lost 8 bases and 10 bases, there was a span of 20 bases. Germline V gives CDR1 MNHNY, CDR2 SVGAGI (reference sequence). As for time point: week 11, during vaccination. Doses of 300 ug of mutant IDH1 20-mer peptide were given with topical imiquimod. This receptor was identified in a woman between 45 and 60 years old with glioma. The chain links TRBV6-6 to TRBJ1-2, with D maybe TRBD1 (6 bases). Sequencing was performed on PBMCs, taken from a glioma patient whose treatment included an IDH1 peptide vaccine. CDR3 bases: TGTGCCAGCGGTCATAAGGGACAACCTATCTACACCTTC. It yields the protein CASGHKGQPIYTF.